One sample yielded the 32 T cell receptor beta chains listed below, sequenced in a study of shared clonotypes between healthy human individuals. Repertoires were generated with immunoSEQ multiplex PCR, while TCRdb's copy carries only in-frame clones and drops some. The repertoire includes more than 1.2 million clones, 98% of them detected once, and 0.3% to 0.45% sits in the top ten. The source material was naive CD4+ T cells sorted from blood. Subset: CD45RA+ positively selected. Receptors originate from a man under 40 in good health.

This chain joins TRBV5-1 and TRBJ2-1; tentative D call: TRBD1 (6 bases). V was shortened by 5 bases and J by 6 bases, with 18 bases between the two germline ends. CDR1 is SGHRS and CDR2 is YFSETQ in the germline V gene. The CDR3 contains 15 residues. DNA for the CDR3: TGCGCCAGCAGGCCAGACAGGAACTATCCCAATGAGCAGTTCTTC. Translating it yields CASRPDRNYPNEQFF.

The chain links TRBV5-1 to TRBJ1-1; perhaps TRBD1 as D (6 bases). Trimming took off 3 bases at V and 5 bases at J, with 14 bases between the two ends. This CDR3 is built from 14 residues. Germline assignment: CDR1 SGHRS and CDR2 YFSETQ. CDR3 sequence reads: CASSYEQGGTEAFF. The CDR3 coding sequence is TGCGCCAGCAGCTACGAACAGGGAGGGACTGAAGCTTTCTTT.

The gene calls are TRBV10-3 and TRBJ1-1, with D unresolved. The CDR3 totals 14 residues. Trimming removed 2 bases at V and 0 bases at J, with 7 bases between. Per germline, CDR1 ENHRY and CDR2 SYGVKD. CDR3 nucleotides: TGTGCCATCAGTGAGAGAGAAATGAACACTGAAGCTTTCTTT. Translation: CAISEREMNTEAFF.

The gene calls are TRBV5-1 and TRBJ2-1; possibly TRBD1 for D (5 bases). The CDR3 contains 12 residues. In germline, CDR1 is SGHRS, CDR2 YFSETQ. V gave up 7 bases and J gave up 8 bases, with 13 bases separating them. The CDR3 region is CASGRVRYEQFF. The CDR3 DNA sequence: TGCGCCAGCGGCAGGGTTCGTTATGAGCAGTTCTTC. The whole variable domain, filled in from reference TRBV5-1 and TRBJ2-1, reads KAGVTQTPRYLIKTRGQQVTLSCSPISGHRSVSWYQQTPGQGLQFLFEYFSETQRNKGNFPGRFSGRQFSNSRSEMNVSTLELGDSALYLCASGRVRYEQFFGPGTRLTVL.

The chain has TRBV5-6 and TRBJ1-2; 8 bases fit TRBD1. The CDR3 spans 15 residues. Germline lookup yields CDR1 SGHDT and CDR2 YYEEEE. The J segment lost 6 bases and the V segment lost 4 bases, leaving 11 bases of the junction unmatched. In DNA form, the CDR3 reads TGTGCCAGCAGCGGGACAGGAGCTTTAAAGGATGGCTACACCTTC. It codes for CASSGTGALKDGYTF.

CDR3: CASGQGLGELFF. CDR3 sequence (DNA): TGCGCCAGCGGACAGGGCTTAGGGGAGCTGTTTTTT. V gene TRBV5-1 combines with J gene TRBJ2-2, with 8 bases aligning to TRBD1. The CDR3 sequence is 12 residues long. Trimming cost V 7 bases and J 8 bases; bases outside gene matches: 4. CDR1 and CDR2 (germline): SGHRS, YFSETQ.

The chain employs TRBV15 and TRBJ2-5, with a weak D call TRBD1 (5 bases). This CDR3 region has 13 residues. V was cut by 2 bases and J by 4 bases, with 8 bases left in between. Germline V gene data show CDR1 as LNHNV and CDR2 as YYDKDF (reference sequence). The CDR3 here is CATSRQGLETQYF. CDR3 bases: TGTGCCACCAGCAGACAGGGTCTAGAGACCCAGTACTTC. Based on the CDR3 plus reference TRBV15 and TRBJ2-5, the full variable domain is DAMVIQNPRYQVTQFGKPVTLSCSQTLNHNVMYWYQQKSSQAPKLLFHYYDKDFNNEADTPDNFQSRRPNTSFCFLDIRSPGLGDTAMYLCATSRQGLETQYFGPGTRLLVL.

This clone was detected once. CDR3 sequence reads: CASNTGMEPQHF. CDR3 sequence (DNA): TGTGCCAGCAACACCGGGATGGAGCCCCAGCATTTT. V is TRBV6-5 and J is TRBJ1-5; D is unclear. The CDR3 is 12 residues long. V lost 7 bases, J lost 8 bases, and 12 bases lay in between. Germline V CDR1 and CDR2: MNHEY, SVGAGI.

As to this clone: The same CDR3 arises from other DNA sequences in this sample as well. The rearrangement uses TRBV19 and TRBJ1-5; no definite D call. The V gene's germline CDR1 is LNHDA and CDR2 SQIVND (reference sequence). The CDR3 is 13 amino acids. Trimming took off 3 bases at V and 4 bases at J, with 7 bases between the two ends. CDR3 sequence (DNA): TGTGCCAGTAGTATTACTGGGAATCAGCCCCAGCATTTT. Its protein product is CASSITGNQPQHF. The full variable domain, completed using reference TRBV19 and TRBJ1-5, is DGGITQSPKYLFRKEGQNVTLSCEQNLNHDAMYWYRQDPGQGLRLIYYSQIVNDFQKGDIAEGYSVSREKKESFPLTVTSAQKNPTAFYLCASSITGNQPQHFGDGTRLSIL.

The CDR3 bases are TGTGCCAGTAGTATAGGTCAGTCGGGCACCGGGGAGCTGTTTTTT. The encoded protein is CASSIGQSGTGELFF. The chain joins TRBV19 to TRBJ2-2; D call uncertain. The V gene's germline CDR1 is LNHDA and CDR2 SQIVND (reference sequence). The CDR3 covers 15 residues. V was cut by 1 base and J by 4 bases, with 10 bases left in between.

The chain carries TRBV5-1 and TRBJ2-7; 7 nucleotides match TRBD1. The CDR3 loop spans 15 amino acids. Germline assignment: CDR1 SGHRS and CDR2 YFSETQ. Germline trimming cut 3 bases from V and 7 bases from J; bases unmatched to any gene: 13. CDR3 loop: CASSYGRQGSGEQYF. The CDR3 coding sequence is TGCGCCAGCAGCTATGGCCGACAGGGCTCGGGGGAGCAGTACTTC.

The genes are TRBV30 and TRBJ1-1, with 7 bases that match TRBD1. The CDR3 consists of 13 residues. The ends lost 5 bases at V and 5 bases at J; junction bases unmatched: 8. The germline gives CDR1 GTSNPN, CDR2 SVGIG (reference sequence). The DNA for the CDR3 is TGTGCCTGGCAGACAGGGACAAGTACTGAAGCTTTCTTT. This encodes CAWQTGTSTEAFF.

This chain links TRBV27 with TRBJ2-1; 9 bases match TRBD2. The germline gives CDR1 MNHEY, CDR2 SMNVEV (reference sequence). The CDR3 is 19 residues long. The ends lost 2 bases at V and 8 bases at J; junction bases unmatched: 19. The CDR3 reads CASSLRSWLAGMVGYEQFF. In DNA form, the CDR3 reads TGTGCCAGCAGTTTACGTTCCTGGCTAGCGGGGATGGTCGGCTATGAGCAGTTCTTC.

The chain joins TRBV5-1 to TRBJ2-1; perhaps TRBD2 as D (6 bases). V lost 4 bases and J 6 bases, leaving 17 bases between the germline ends. The CDR3 spans 15 residues. Germline V CDR1 and CDR2: SGHRS, YFSETQ. The DNA for the CDR3 is TGCGCCAGCAGCCACCGGGACTCCTCCATCAATGAGCAGTTCTTC. Translation: CASSHRDSSINEQFF.

The rearrangement uses TRBV19 and TRBJ2-1; D not certain. V was cut by 5 bases and J by 0 bases, with 11 bases left in between. The CDR3 spans 15 residues. CDR1 is LNHDA and CDR2 is SQIVND in the germline V gene (reference sequence). The CDR3 reads CASSWAIPSYNEQFF. The CDR3 bases are TGTGCCAGTAGTTGGGCCATACCCTCCTACAATGAGCAGTTCTTC.

This sequence joins TRBV11-2 and TRBJ2-1, with a tentative D call TRBD2 (5 bases). Germline V gives CDR1 SGHAT, CDR2 FQNNGV. V lost 2 bases to trimming and J lost 9 bases, with 11 bases between them. This CDR3 contains 13 residues. CDR3 nucleotide sequence: TGTGCCAGCAGCTTAAAGCTAGCCGGTGAGCAGTTCTTC. Protein product: CASSLKLAGEQFF.

The V and J genes are TRBV5-1 and TRBJ1-2; D is ambiguous. This CDR3 contains 15 residues. The V gene's germline CDR1 is SGHRS and CDR2 YFSETQ. Trimming removed 0 bases from V and 4 bases from J, with 13 bases in between. CDR3 nucleotides: TGCGCCAGCAGCTTGGTTCCCCAAGGATCCTATGGCTACACCTTC. Translation gives CASSLVPQGSYGYTF.

The genes are TRBV10-3 and TRBJ2-5; D is possibly TRBD1 (6 bases). The CDR3 extends over 17 amino acids. The germline gives CDR1 ENHRY, CDR2 SYGVKD. The V gene lost 3 bases and the J gene lost 4 bases, with 21 bases spanning the gap. CDR3 loop: CAISDLGQKETGETQYF. CDR3 in DNA: TGTGCCATCAGTGACCTAGGACAGAAAGAAACCGGAGAGACCCAGTACTTC.

The V gene is TRBV18, the J gene TRBJ2-7; weak D call: TRBD1 (6 bases). V was pared by 2 bases and J by 5 bases, with 10 bases between. The CDR3 is 13 amino acids. The germline V gene encodes CDR1 KGHSH and CDR2 LQKENI. CDR3 nucleotides: TGTGCCAGCTCACCAACAGGGTTCCACGAGCAGTACTTC. Its translation: CASSPTGFHEQYF.

The chain couples TRBV19 to TRBJ2-7; 11 bases are shared with TRBD2. This CDR3 has 13 amino acids. Trimming took 6 bases from V and 4 from J; bases not matched to a gene: 2. CDR1 and CDR2 (germline): LNHDA, SQIVND (reference sequence). This CDR3 is CASRTSGTYEQYF. The CDR3 DNA sequence: TGTGCCAGTAGGACTAGCGGGACTTACGAGCAGTACTTC.

Remarks on this clone: Additional DNA sequences in this sample encode the identical CDR3. This chain connects TRBV6-5 to TRBJ1-4; 9 nucleotides match TRBD1. With 6 bases clipped from V and 7 bases from J, the junction kept 6 bases outside the gene matches. This CDR3 has 14 amino acids. The germline CDR1 and CDR2 sequences are MNHEY and SVGAGI. The CDR3 loop reads CASRLQGAGEKLFF. CDR3 nucleotide sequence: TGTGCCAGCAGGTTACAGGGGGCAGGTGAAAAACTGTTTTTT.

The chain combines TRBV29-1 with TRBJ2-1, with D possibly being TRBD1 (6 bases). V lost 7 bases and J 4 bases, leaving 17 bases between the germline ends. Germline V gives CDR1 SQVTM, CDR2 ANQGSEA. CDR3 size: 14 residues. In DNA, the CDR3 is TGCAGCGCTGGAATCGGGACATTTTACAATGAGCAGTTCTTC. Protein: CSAGIGTFYNEQFF.

The CDR3 DNA reads TGCGCCAGCAGCCGGGGGGGAACACTAGCCAAAAACATTCAGTACTTC. Translated: CASSRGGTLAKNIQYF. The chain couples TRBV4-3 to TRBJ2-4; 7 positions match TRBD2. CDR3 length: 16 residues. The V gene's germline CDR1 is LGHNA and CDR2 YSLEER. V shed 4 bases and J 0 bases; nucleotides not matched to a gene: 6.

The gene calls are TRBV5-1 and TRBJ2-7; D not resolved. Per germline, CDR1 SGHRS and CDR2 YFSETQ. V was clipped by 2 bases and J by 0 bases, with 15 bases between them. CDR3 size: 16 residues. In DNA, the CDR3 is TGCGCCAGCAGCTTAAAAGTGTCCCAGCCCTCCTACGAGCAGTACTTC. Its translation: CASSLKVSQPSYEQYF.

V usage is TRBV5-1 and J usage is TRBJ2-3; 14 positions agree with TRBD2. Germline-derived CDR1 and CDR2 are SGHRS and YFSETQ. The CDR3 has 18 amino acids. The V gene end was trimmed by 3 bases and the J gene end by 4 bases; junction bases not matched to a gene: 10. CDR3 loop: CASSSGLAGGVAADTQYF. DNA of the CDR3: TGCGCCAGCAGCTCCGGACTAGCGGGGGGTGTTGCGGCAGATACGCAGTATTTT.

The rearrangement uses TRBV11-2 and TRBJ2-7; D call uncertain. The germline V gene encodes CDR1 SGHAT and CDR2 FQNNGV. The CDR3 covers 14 residues. V lost 5 bases and J 2 bases, leaving 13 bases between the germline ends. The CDR3 nucleotides are TGTGCCAGCAGCCCCCTCCCACTTACCTACGAGCAGTACTTC. Amino acids: CASSPLPLTYEQYF.

CDR3 bases: TGCAGCGTTCTCACTTCCGAAGCTTTCTTT. It is translated as CSVLTSEAFF. The chain recombines TRBV29-1 with TRBJ1-1; D is uncertain. CDR1 is SQVTM, CDR2 ANQGSEA, per germline. Trimming took off 5 bases at V and 8 bases at J, with 9 bases between the two ends. The CDR3 contains 10 residues. The full variable domain, completed using reference TRBV29-1 and TRBJ1-1, is SAVISQKPSRDICQRGTSLTIQCQVDSQVTMMFWYRQQPGQSLTLIATANQGSEATYESGFVIDKFPISRPNLTFSTLTVSNMSPEDSSIYLCSVLTSEAFFGQGTRLTVV.

The rearrangement uses TRBV5-1 and TRBJ2-7; 12 bases align to TRBD2. There are 15 residues in the CDR3. CDR1 SGHRS and CDR2 YFSETQ come from the germline V gene. V lost 4 bases and J lost 6; bases outside the gene matches: 8. CDR3 nucleotides: TGCGCCAGCAGCCCGCCGGGACTAGCGGGTGGCGAGCAGTACTTC. As protein: CASSPPGLAGGEQYF. Variable domain in full (rest from reference TRBV5-1 and TRBJ2-7): KAGVTQTPRYLIKTRGQQVTLSCSPISGHRSVSWYQQTPGQGLQFLFEYFSETQRNKGNFPGRFSGRQFSNSRSEMNVSTLELGDSALYLCASSPPGLAGGEQYFGPGTRLTVT.

V gene TRBV9 combines with J gene TRBJ1-2, with TRBD1 matching over 9 bases. CDR1 is SGDLS, CDR2 YYNGEE, per germline. This CDR3 has 15 residues. Trimming cost V 1 base and J 4 bases; bases outside gene matches: 5. CDR3 DNA: TGTGCCAGCAGCGTAATGGGACAGGGAATCTATGGCTACACCTTC. Protein: CASSVMGQGIYGYTF.

This chain connects TRBV7-6 to TRBJ2-3; 8 bases agree with TRBD2. Germline V gene sequence: CDR1 SGHVS, CDR2 FNYEAQ. CDR3 length equals 17 residues. Unmatched junction bases numbered 13, after V lost 0 bases and J lost 8 bases. CDR3 nucleotide sequence: TGTGCCAGCAGCTTAGCGGTGAATAGCGGGATGACGGGTACGCAGTATTTT. Translating it yields CASSLAVNSGMTGTQYF. Drawing the rest from reference TRBV7-6 and TRBJ2-3, the complete variable domain is GAGVSQSPRYKVTKRGQDVALRCDPISGHVSLYWYRQALGQGPEFLTYFNYEAQQDKSGLPNDRFSAERPEGSISTLTIQRTEQRDSAMYRCASSLAVNSGMTGTQYFGPGTRLTVL.

This clone occurred once. The chain employs TRBV4-3 and TRBJ1-2; perhaps TRBD1 as D (5 bases). Per germline, CDR1 LGHNA and CDR2 YSLEER. V dropped 2 bases and J dropped 8 bases, with 12 bases sitting between them. This CDR3 is 13 amino acids long. CDR3 in amino acids: CASSQMRGGGYTF. The CDR3 DNA is TGCGCCAGCAGCCAAATGAGGGGCGGAGGCTACACCTTC.

As concerns this clone: Within the sample, other DNA sequences also encode this same CDR3. The J gene is TRBJ2-5, the V gene TRBV11-2; D unresolved. The CDR3 loop spans 11 amino acids. The germline V gene has CDR1 SGHAT and CDR2 FQNNGV. V was shortened by 5 bases and J by 2 bases, with 3 bases between the two germline ends. The CDR3 DNA follows: TGTGCCAGCAGCCGACAAGAGACCCAGTACTTC. The encoded protein is CASSRQETQYF.